The 25 T cell receptor beta chains presented below share a single source sample, sequenced in a study of shared clonotypes between healthy human individuals. The method was immunoSEQ multiplex PCR; TCRdb's version includes in-frame clones alone and lacks a portion of them. The sample gives 550,000 to 850,000 clones, just under 75% of which show up once; around 1.8% is in the top ten. The sequencing input was memory CD4+ T cells sorted from blood. Subset: CD45RA-negative fraction. The source of these receptors is a woman aged 25 to 45 in good health.

This chain uses TRBV2 with TRBJ2-5; D perhaps matches TRBD1 (5 bases). V was trimmed by 7 bases and J by 5 bases, leaving 17 bases between them. The germline gives CDR1 SNHLY, CDR2 FYNNEI. The CDR3 totals 14 residues. CDR3 region: CASTTDSLGETQYF. DNA of the CDR3: TGTGCCAGCACCACTGACAGTCTTGGGGAGACCCAGTACTTC.

The rearrangement uses TRBV12-5 and TRBJ1-5; weak D call: TRBD1 (5 bases). The CDR3 length is 14 residues. Germline values: CDR1 LGHNT, CDR2 FRNRAP. V gave up 1 base and J gave up 6 bases, with 10 bases separating them. CDR3 sequence: CASGLGRAGQPQHF. CDR3 sequence (DNA): TGTGCTAGTGGTTTGGGCAGGGCGGGTCAGCCCCAGCATTTT. Looking up the rest from reference TRBV12-5 and TRBJ1-5 gives the full variable domain: DARVTQTPRHKVTEMGQEVTMRCQPILGHNTVFWYRQTMMQGLELLAYFRNRAPLDDSGMPKDRFSAEMPDATLATLKIQPSEPRDSAVYFCASGLGRAGQPQHFGDGTRLSIL.

The chain links TRBV6-5 to TRBJ1-2; no clear D gene. CDR1 is MNHEY, CDR2 SVGAGI, per germline. V lost 5 bases to trimming and J lost 5 bases, with 9 bases between them. The CDR3 has 12 amino acids. The CDR3 reads CASSRTGYGYTF. In nucleotides, the CDR3 is TGTGCCAGCAGTCGGACGGGTTATGGCTACACCTTC.

This clone was counted a single time. The rearrangement joins TRBV28 to TRBJ1-2; D remains unclear. The CDR3 is 14 amino acids. The V end was cut by 5 bases, the J end by 8 bases, with 18 bases between. Germline CDR1 reads MDHEN; CDR2 reads SYDVKM. The CDR3 spells CASSPSGSRKGYTF. In DNA form, the CDR3 reads TGTGCCAGCAGTCCCTCGGGATCCCGGAAAGGCTACACCTTC.

The rearrangement joins TRBV6-1 to TRBJ2-7; TRBD2 matches 9 bases. The CDR3 spans 15 residues. V trimming: 6 bases; J trimming: 7 bases; junction bases outside the gene matches: 13. CDR1 is MNHNS and CDR2 is SASEGT in the germline V gene. The CDR3 nucleotides are TGTGCCAGCAGCTCGGCCGTAGCGGGAGTGGGGGAGCAGTACTTC. It translates to CASSSAVAGVGEQYF.

The chain couples TRBV4-1 to TRBJ2-2; D is uncertain. Trimming took off 0 bases at V and 0 bases at J, with 14 bases between the two ends. There are 18 residues in the CDR3. Germline lookup yields CDR1 MGHRA and CDR2 YSYEKL. CDR3 residues: CASSQDLFGLANTGELFF. CDR3 in DNA: TGCGCCAGCAGCCAAGATCTGTTCGGCCTGGCGAACACCGGGGAGCTGTTTTTT.

The rearrangement uses TRBV19 and TRBJ2-1, with D possibly TRBD2 on 6 matching bases. This CDR3 is 15 amino acids long. In germline, CDR1 is LNHDA, CDR2 SQIVND (reference sequence). V lost 0 bases and J 8 bases, leaving 14 bases between the germline ends. The CDR3 nucleotides are TGTGCCAGTAGTATAGATGCGGGATCACCCCATGAGCAGTTCTTC. Its translation: CASSIDAGSPHEQFF.

This chain joins TRBV4-1 and TRBJ2-3; 10 bases are a match to TRBD2. Germline lookup yields CDR1 MGHRA and CDR2 YSYEKL. The V gene end was trimmed by 4 bases and the J gene end by 3 bases; junction bases not matched to a gene: 7. CDR3 length equals 16 residues. CDR3 sequence (DNA): TGCGCCAGCAGCCTGAGAGCGGGAGGGTTAACAGATACGCAGTATTTT. Translating gives CASSLRAGGLTDTQYF.

The chain links TRBV7-2 to TRBJ2-2, with TRBD2 identical over 13 bases. J was trimmed by 6 bases and V by 6 bases; bases with no gene match: 10. The length of the CDR3 is 17 residues. Germline V gives CDR1 SGHTA, CDR2 FQGNSA. CDR3 in amino acids: CASSPSSGLAGSGELFF. The CDR3 DNA reads as TGTGCCAGCAGTCCCTCTTCGGGACTAGCGGGATCCGGGGAGCTGTTTTTT.

V is TRBV19 and J is TRBJ1-5, with 9 bases matching TRBD1. V lost 10 bases to trimming and J lost 5 bases; unmatched junction nucleotides: 15. The germline CDR1 and CDR2 sequences are LNHDA and SQIVND (reference sequence). The CDR3 is 16 residues long. The CDR3 region has the DNA TGTGCCACCCAAAGGACAGGGGCGTTCGAGTATCAGCCCCAGCATTTT. Translation gives CATQRTGAFEYQPQHF. Filled out from reference TRBV19 and TRBJ1-5, the complete variable domain reads DGGITQSPKYLFRKEGQNVTLSCEQNLNHDAMYWYRQDPGQGLRLIYYSQIVNDFQKGDIAEGYSVSREKKESFPLTVTSAQKNPTAFYLCATQRTGAFEYQPQHFGDGTRLSIL.

The gene calls are TRBV7-2 and TRBJ2-7; no definite D call. This CDR3 has 14 residues. V gave up 1 base and J gave up 1 base, with 8 bases separating them. Germline lookup yields CDR1 SGHTA and CDR2 FQGNSA. CDR3 sequence (DNA): TGTGCCAGCAGCTTAGTTTACGCATCCTACGAGCAGTACTTC. Residues: CASSLVYASYEQYF.

The V call is TRBV5-6, the J call TRBJ2-1; 12 nucleotides align to TRBD2. Germline CDR1 reads SGHDT; CDR2 reads YYEEEE. This CDR3 is built from 18 residues. J was trimmed by 7 bases and V by 1 base; bases with no gene match: 12. CDR3 sequence reads: CASSLLLAGGSEENEQFF. CDR3 bases: TGTGCCAGCAGCTTGCTGCTAGCGGGAGGGTCTGAGGAAAATGAGCAGTTCTTC.

There are a few counts of this clone. Distinct nucleotide sequences in the sample also encode this CDR3. This chain joins TRBV5-1 and TRBJ2-1, with unresolved D. Deletions cut 0 bases from V and 4 bases from J, with 2 bases between. This CDR3 contains 12 residues. Germline CDR1 is SGHRS and CDR2 is YFSETQ. This CDR3 is CASSLVYNEQFF. CDR3 in DNA: TGCGCCAGCAGCTTGGTGTACAATGAGCAGTTCTTC. The full variable domain, rest sourced from reference TRBV5-1 and TRBJ2-1, is KAGVTQTPRYLIKTRGQQVTLSCSPISGHRSVSWYQQTPGQGLQFLFEYFSETQRNKGNFPGRFSGRQFSNSRSEMNVSTLELGDSALYLCASSLVYNEQFFGPGTRLTVL.

The rearrangement joins TRBV7-9 to TRBJ2-7, with 10 bases lining up with TRBD2. V shed 2 bases, J shed 6 bases, and the junction held 7 bases outside the gene matches. The CDR3 consists of 15 residues. CDR1 and CDR2 (germline): SEHNR, FQNEAQ (reference sequence). The CDR3 bases are TGTGCCAGCAGCTTATATCTAGCGGGAGTAATCGAGCAGTACTTC. Protein: CASSLYLAGVIEQYF.

This chain uses TRBV6-6 with TRBJ1-2, with TRBD1 matching over 8 bases. Germline assignment: CDR1 MNHNY and CDR2 SVGAGI (reference sequence). There are 14 residues in the CDR3. J lost 8 bases, V lost 6 bases, and 11 bases had no gene match. The CDR3 protein is CASRATGASSGYTF. CDR3 sequence (DNA): TGTGCCAGCAGAGCGACAGGGGCGTCTTCGGGCTACACCTTC.

V and J are TRBV4-1 and TRBJ2-1; 8 bases fit TRBD2. The ends lost 0 bases at V and 8 bases at J; junction bases unmatched: 9. The CDR3 consists of 16 residues. CDR1 and CDR2 (germline): MGHRA, YSYEKL. The CDR3 DNA reads TGCGCCAGCAGCCAAGATCGGATCGGGAGGGGAGATGAGCAGTTCTTC. This encodes CASSQDRIGRGDEQFF.

In this sample, this clone turned up once. This rearrangement joins TRBV30 to TRBJ1-2; 8 bases are shared with TRBD1. The CDR3 totals 14 residues. In germline, CDR1 is GTSNPN, CDR2 SVGIG (reference sequence). V was clipped by 0 bases and J by 8 bases; unmatched bases: 8. The CDR3 region has the DNA TGTGCCTGGAGTGTAGCAGGGGGCGCTGGGGGCTACACCTTC. Residues: CAWSVAGGAGGYTF.

The genes are TRBV27 and TRBJ1-5, with D perhaps TRBD1 (6 bases). The CDR3 has 14 residues. Trimming pared 2 bases from V and 6 bases from J, leaving 11 bases between. CDR1 is MNHEY and CDR2 is SMNVEV in the germline V gene (reference sequence). Here the CDR3 reads CASSLASGAQPQHF. CDR3 DNA sequence: TGTGCCAGCAGTTTAGCGTCGGGGGCTCAGCCCCAGCATTTT.

The chain carries TRBV5-1 and TRBJ2-7; D is possibly TRBD2 (6 bases). This CDR3 comprises 15 residues. The germline V gene encodes CDR1 SGHRS and CDR2 YFSETQ. Trimming took 4 bases from V and 7 from J, leaving 21 bases between them. CDR3 sequence (DNA): TGCGCCAGCAGCCCTCCGGGAGCAGGGCTGTGGGAGCAGTACTTC. Amino acids: CASSPPGAGLWEQYF.

V is TRBV7-9 and J is TRBJ2-7; D is unclear. Trimming removed 5 bases from V and 5 bases from J, with 16 bases in between. Germline V gives CDR1 SEHNR, CDR2 FQNEAQ (reference sequence). The CDR3 sequence is 14 residues long. CDR3 nucleotides: TGTGCCAGCAGCCGTGAGCGACTTGGAAACGAGCAGTACTTC. Translating gives CASSRERLGNEQYF.

V gene TRBV5-4 combines with J gene TRBJ1-5, with D maybe TRBD1 (5 bases). V shed 2 bases and J shed 6 bases, with 15 bases lying between them. The V gene's germline CDR1 is SGHNT and CDR2 YYREEE (reference sequence). The CDR3 spans 15 residues. For the CDR3, the DNA is TGTGCCAGCAGCTTAAGACCAGGGCTCGGTCAGCCCCAGCATTTT. Translating gives CASSLRPGLGQPQHF. The full variable domain, its missing parts supplied by reference TRBV5-4 and TRBJ1-5, is ETGVTQSPTHLIKTRGQQVTLRCSSQSGHNTVSWYQQALGQGPQFIFQYYREEENGRGNFPPRFSGLQFPNYSSELNVNALELDDSALYLCASSLRPGLGQPQHFGDGTRLSIL.

The chain recombines TRBV5-1 with TRBJ2-3; the D gene is possibly TRBD2 (6 bases). V was pared by 6 bases and J by 0 bases, with 17 bases between. The CDR3 is 16 amino acids. Germline values: CDR1 SGHRS, CDR2 YFSETQ. This chain's CDR3 is CASTSGVAESTDTQYF. DNA for the CDR3: TGCGCCAGCACTTCTGGAGTAGCGGAGAGCACAGATACGCAGTATTTT.

The chain carries TRBV10-2 and TRBJ1-1; D possibly corresponds to TRBD1 (5 bases). CDR3 length: 13 amino acids. Looked up from germline, CDR1 is WSHSY and CDR2 is SAAADI. V dropped 3 bases and J dropped 7 bases, with 12 bases sitting between them. DNA for the CDR3: TGCGCCAGCAGTGATGGGGGGGTTAGTGAAGCTTTCTTT. It codes for CASSDGGVSEAFF.

The CDR3 region is CASSLENEQFF. The CDR3, as DNA: TGTGCCAGCAGCTTGGAAAATGAGCAGTTCTTC. This rearrangement joins TRBV5-6 to TRBJ2-1; D ambiguous. The V gene lost 0 bases and the J gene lost 7 bases, with 2 bases spanning the gap. The germline gives CDR1 SGHDT, CDR2 YYEEEE. The CDR3 is 11 residues long. Full variable domain (rest looked up from reference TRBV5-6 and TRBJ2-1): DAGVTQSPTHLIKTRGQQVTLRCSPKSGHDTVSWYQQALGQGPQFIFQYYEEEERQRGNFPDRFSGHQFPNYSSELNVNALLLGDSALYLCASSLENEQFFGPGTRLTVL.

The J gene is TRBJ2-7, the V gene TRBV15; no firm D call. The germline CDR1 and CDR2 sequences are LNHNV and YYDKDF (reference sequence). V dropped 1 base and J dropped 5 bases, with 9 bases sitting between them. The CDR3 sequence is 13 residues long. CDR3 sequence (DNA): TGTGCCACCAGCAGAGCCCTGGGTAACGAGCAGTACTTC. It specifies CATSRALGNEQYF.